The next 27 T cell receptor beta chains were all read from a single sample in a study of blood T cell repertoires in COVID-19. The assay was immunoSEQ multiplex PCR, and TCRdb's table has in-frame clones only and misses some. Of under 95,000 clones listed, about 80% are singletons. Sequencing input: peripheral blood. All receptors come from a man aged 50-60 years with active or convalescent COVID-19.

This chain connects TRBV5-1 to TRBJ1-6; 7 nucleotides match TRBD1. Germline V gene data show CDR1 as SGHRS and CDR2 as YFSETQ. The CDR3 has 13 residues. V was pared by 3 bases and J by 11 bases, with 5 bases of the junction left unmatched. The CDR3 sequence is CASSSTGSPPLHF. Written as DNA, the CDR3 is TGCGCCAGCAGCTCGACAGGGTCACCACCCCTCCACTTT. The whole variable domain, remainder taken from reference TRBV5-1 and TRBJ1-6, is KAGVTQTPRYLIKTRGQQVTLSCSPISGHRSVSWYQQTPGQGLQFLFEYFSETQRNKGNFPGRFSGRQFSNSRSEMNVSTLELGDSALYLCASSSTGSPPLHFGNGTRLTVT.

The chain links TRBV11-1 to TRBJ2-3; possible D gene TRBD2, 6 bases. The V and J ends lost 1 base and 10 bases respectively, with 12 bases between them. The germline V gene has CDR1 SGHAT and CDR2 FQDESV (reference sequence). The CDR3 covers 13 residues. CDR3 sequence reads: CASSLGSRDSQYF. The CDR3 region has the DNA TGTGCCAGCAGCTTAGGGTCCCGGGACTCGCAGTATTTT.

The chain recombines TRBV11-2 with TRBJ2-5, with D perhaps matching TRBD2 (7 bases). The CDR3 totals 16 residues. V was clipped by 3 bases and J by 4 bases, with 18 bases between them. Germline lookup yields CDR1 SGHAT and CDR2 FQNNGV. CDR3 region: CASSFEVGGPGETQYF. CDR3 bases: TGTGCCAGCAGCTTTGAGGTGGGGGGGCCGGGAGAGACCCAGTACTTC.

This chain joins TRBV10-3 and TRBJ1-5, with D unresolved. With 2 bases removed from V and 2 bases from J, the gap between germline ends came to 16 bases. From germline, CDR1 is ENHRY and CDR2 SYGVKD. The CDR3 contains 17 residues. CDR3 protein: CAISEDWQVGGNQPQHF. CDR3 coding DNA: TGTGCCATCAGTGAGGATTGGCAGGTGGGTGGCAATCAGCCCCAGCATTTT.

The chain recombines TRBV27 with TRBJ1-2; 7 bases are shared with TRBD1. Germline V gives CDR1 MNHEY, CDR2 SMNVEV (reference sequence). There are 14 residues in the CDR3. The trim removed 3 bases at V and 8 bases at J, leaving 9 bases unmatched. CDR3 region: CASSFGFDRDGYTF. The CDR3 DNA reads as TGTGCCAGCAGTTTTGGTTTTGACAGGGACGGCTACACCTTC.

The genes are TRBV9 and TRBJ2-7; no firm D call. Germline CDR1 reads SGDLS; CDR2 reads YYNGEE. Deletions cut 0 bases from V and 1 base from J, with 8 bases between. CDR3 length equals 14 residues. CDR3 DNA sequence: TGTGCCAGCAGCGTAGTCCCAGAATCCTACGAGCAGTACTTC. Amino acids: CASSVVPESYEQYF. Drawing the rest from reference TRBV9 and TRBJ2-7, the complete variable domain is DSGVTQTPKHLITATGQRVTLRCSPRSGDLSVYWYQQSLDQGLQFLIQYYNGEERAKGNILERFSAQQFPDLHSELNLSSLELGDSALYFCASSVVPESYEQYFGPGTRLTVT.

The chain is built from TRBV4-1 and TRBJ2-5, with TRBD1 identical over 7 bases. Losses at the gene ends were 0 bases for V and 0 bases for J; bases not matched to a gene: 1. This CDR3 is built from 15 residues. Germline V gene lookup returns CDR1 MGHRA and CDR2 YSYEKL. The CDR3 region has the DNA TGCGCCAGCAGCCAAGACAGGGGGTACCAAGAGACCCAGTACTTC. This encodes CASSQDRGYQETQYF.

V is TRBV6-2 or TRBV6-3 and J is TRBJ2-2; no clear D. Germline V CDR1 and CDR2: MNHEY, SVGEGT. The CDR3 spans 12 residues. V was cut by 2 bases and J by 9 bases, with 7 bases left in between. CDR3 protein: CASSYVRWELFF. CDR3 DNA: TGTGCCAGCAGTTACGTCCGGTGGGAGCTGTTTTTT.

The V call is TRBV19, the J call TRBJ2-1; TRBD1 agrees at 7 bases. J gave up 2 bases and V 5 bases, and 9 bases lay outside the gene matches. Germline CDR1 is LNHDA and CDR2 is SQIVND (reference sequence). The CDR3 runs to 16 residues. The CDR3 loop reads CASSLIPGTAYNEQFF. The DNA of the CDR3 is TGTGCCAGTAGTTTGATACCCGGGACAGCCTACAATGAGCAGTTCTTC.

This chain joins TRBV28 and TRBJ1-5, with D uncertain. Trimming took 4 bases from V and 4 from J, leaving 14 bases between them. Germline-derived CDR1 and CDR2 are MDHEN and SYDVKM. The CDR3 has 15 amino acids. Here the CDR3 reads CASSSPSGGNQPQHF. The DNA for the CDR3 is TGTGCCAGCAGTTCACCCTCTGGAGGGAATCAGCCCCAGCATTTT.

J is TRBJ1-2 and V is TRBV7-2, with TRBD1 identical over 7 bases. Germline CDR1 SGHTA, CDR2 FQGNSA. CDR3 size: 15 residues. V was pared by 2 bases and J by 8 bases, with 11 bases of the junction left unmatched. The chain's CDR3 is CASSLRDSQREGYTF. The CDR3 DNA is TGTGCCAGCAGCTTAAGGGACAGTCAAAGGGAGGGCTACACCTTC.

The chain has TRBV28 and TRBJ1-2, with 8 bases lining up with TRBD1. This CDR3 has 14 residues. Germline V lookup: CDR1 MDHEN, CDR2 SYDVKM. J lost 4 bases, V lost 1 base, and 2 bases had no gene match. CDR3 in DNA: TGTGCCAGCAGTTTATCGGACAGGGCCTATGGCTACACCTTC. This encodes CASSLSDRAYGYTF.

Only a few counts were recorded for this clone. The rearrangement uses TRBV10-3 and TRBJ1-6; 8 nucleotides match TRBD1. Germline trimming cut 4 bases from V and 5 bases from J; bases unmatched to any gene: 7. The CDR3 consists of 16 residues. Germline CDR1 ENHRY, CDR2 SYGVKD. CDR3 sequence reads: CAISATGVRDNSPLHF. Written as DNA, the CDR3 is TGTGCCATCAGTGCGACAGGGGTCCGGGATAATTCACCCCTCCACTTT.

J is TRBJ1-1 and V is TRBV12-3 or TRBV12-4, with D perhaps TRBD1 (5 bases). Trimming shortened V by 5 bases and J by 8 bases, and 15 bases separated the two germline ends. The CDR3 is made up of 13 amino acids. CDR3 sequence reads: CASSPRMKGEAFF. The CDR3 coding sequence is TGTGCCAGCAGTCCCCGGATGAAGGGGGAAGCTTTCTTT.

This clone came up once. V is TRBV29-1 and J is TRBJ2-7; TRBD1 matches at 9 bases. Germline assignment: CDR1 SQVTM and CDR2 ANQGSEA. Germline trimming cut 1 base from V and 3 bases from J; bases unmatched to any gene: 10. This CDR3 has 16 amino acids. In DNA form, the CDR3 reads TGCAGCGTTGAAGCTCGGACCGGGACAGGGCTCTACGAGCAGTACTTC. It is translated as CSVEARTGTGLYEQYF.

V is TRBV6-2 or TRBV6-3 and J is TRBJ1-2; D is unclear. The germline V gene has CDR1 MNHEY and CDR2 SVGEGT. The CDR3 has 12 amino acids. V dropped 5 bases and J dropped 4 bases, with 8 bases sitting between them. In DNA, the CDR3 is TGTGCCAGCAGTCCCAGTGTCTATGGCTACACCTTC. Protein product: CASSPSVYGYTF.

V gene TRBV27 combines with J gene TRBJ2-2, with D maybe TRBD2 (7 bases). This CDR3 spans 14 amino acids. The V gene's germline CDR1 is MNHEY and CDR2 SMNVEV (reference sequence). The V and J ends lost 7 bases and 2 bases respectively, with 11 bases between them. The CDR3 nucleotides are TGTGCCAGCAAGGGGGGGCATAACACCGGGGAGCTGTTTTTT. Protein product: CASKGGHNTGELFF.

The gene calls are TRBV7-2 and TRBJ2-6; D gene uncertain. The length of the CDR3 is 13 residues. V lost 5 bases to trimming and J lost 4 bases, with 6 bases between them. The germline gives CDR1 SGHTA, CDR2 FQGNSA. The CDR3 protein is CASSLYGANVLTF. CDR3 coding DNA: TGTGCCAGCAGCCTCTACGGGGCCAACGTCCTGACTTTC.

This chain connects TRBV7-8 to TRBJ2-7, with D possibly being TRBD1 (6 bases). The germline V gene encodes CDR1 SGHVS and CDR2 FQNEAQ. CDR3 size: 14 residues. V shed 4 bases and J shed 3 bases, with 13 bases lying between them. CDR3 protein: CASSSPGQGYEQYF. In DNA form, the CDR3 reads TGTGCCAGCAGCTCACCGGGACAAGGCTACGAGCAGTACTTC.

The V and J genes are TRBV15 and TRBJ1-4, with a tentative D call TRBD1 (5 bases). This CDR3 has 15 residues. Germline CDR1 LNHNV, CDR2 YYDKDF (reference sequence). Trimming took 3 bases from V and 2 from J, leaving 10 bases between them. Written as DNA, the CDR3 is TGTGCCACCAGCAGGGAACGGGGGACTAATGAAAAACTGTTTTTT. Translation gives CATSRERGTNEKLFF. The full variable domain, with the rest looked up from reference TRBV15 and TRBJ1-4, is DAMVIQNPRYQVTQFGKPVTLSCSQTLNHNVMYWYQQKSSQAPKLLFHYYDKDFNNEADTPDNFQSRRPNTSFCFLDIRSPGLGDTAMYLCATSRERGTNEKLFFGSGTQLSVL.

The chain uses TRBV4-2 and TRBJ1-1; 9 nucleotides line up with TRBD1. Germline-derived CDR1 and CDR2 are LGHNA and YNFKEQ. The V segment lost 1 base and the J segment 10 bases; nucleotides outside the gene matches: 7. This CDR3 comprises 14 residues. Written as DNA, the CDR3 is TGTGCCAGCAGCCAAGCGAACAGGGGGCAAGTAGCTTTCTTT. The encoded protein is CASSQANRGQVAFF.

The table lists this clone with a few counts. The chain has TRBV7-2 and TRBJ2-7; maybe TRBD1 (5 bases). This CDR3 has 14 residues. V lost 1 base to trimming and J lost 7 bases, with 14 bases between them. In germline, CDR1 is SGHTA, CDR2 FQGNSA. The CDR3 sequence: CASSLGREVREQYF. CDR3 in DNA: TGTGCCAGCAGCTTAGGCAGGGAAGTGAGGGAGCAGTACTTC.

CDR3 amino acids: CASSLRGGLSYNSPLHF. The DNA of the CDR3 is TGTGCCAGCAGTTTGAGGGGGGGGCTCTCCTATAATTCACCCCTCCACTTT. V is TRBV27 and J is TRBJ1-6, with a weak D call TRBD1 (6 bases). CDR3 size: 17 residues. The germline V and J ends were trimmed by 3 bases and 0 bases, with 12 bases remaining between them. The germline V gene encodes CDR1 MNHEY and CDR2 SMNVEV (reference sequence).

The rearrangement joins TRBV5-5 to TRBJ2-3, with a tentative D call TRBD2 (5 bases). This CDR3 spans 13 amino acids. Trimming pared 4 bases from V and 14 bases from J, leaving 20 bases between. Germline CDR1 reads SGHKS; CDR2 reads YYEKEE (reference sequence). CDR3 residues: CASSPVDLLGVYF. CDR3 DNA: TGTGCCAGCAGCCCGGTGGACTTACTTGGGGTGTATTTT.

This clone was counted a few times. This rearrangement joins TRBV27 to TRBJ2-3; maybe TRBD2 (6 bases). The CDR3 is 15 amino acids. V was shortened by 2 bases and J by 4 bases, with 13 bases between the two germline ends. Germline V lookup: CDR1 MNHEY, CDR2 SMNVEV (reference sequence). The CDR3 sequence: CASSLGGRRADTQYF. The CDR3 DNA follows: TGTGCCAGCAGTTTAGGCGGGCGGAGGGCAGATACGCAGTATTTT.

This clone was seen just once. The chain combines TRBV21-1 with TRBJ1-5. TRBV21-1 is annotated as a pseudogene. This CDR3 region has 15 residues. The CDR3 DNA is TGTGCCAGCAGTCTAGCGGGGACCGGAGAGCAGCCCCAGCATTTT. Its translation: CASSLAGTGEQPQHF.

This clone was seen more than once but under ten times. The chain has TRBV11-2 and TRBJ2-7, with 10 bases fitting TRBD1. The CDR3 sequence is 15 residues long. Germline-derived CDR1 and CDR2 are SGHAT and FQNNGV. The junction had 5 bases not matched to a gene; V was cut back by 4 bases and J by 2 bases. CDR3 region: CASSSDGQGAYEQYF. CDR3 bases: TGTGCCAGCAGCTCCGATGGACAGGGGGCCTACGAGCAGTACTTC.